The 9 T cell receptor beta chains in this list originate from one sample, sequenced in a study of CD8 T cells in ankylosing spondylitis. Study-wide results and limits: Characteristic, it appeared, of ankylosing spondylitis blood was a TCR beta motif of eight or nine highly homologous variants.

TCRdb analysed the 5' RACE reads with MiXCR anew, one entry per CDR3 protein. Of fewer than 500,000 distinct CDR3 sequences in the sample, around 26% were seen once. Their specific antigens are unknown. Sequencing used blood, either unsorted or a sorted T cell fraction (not recorded which). The receptors were gathered from a male donor with ankylosing spondylitis.

This chain connects TRBV5-1 to TRBJ2-7; 8 nucleotides agree with TRBD2. This CDR3 is built from 16 residues. The V segment lost 4 bases and the J segment 0 bases; nucleotides outside the gene matches: 9. Germline CDR1 reads SGHRS; CDR2 reads YFSETQ. CDR3 DNA sequence: TGCGCCAGCAGCCCCCTAACTAGCGGAAGCTCCTACGAGCAGTACTTC. Translated, it gives CASSPLTSGSSYEQYF.

The V gene is TRBV10-3, the J gene TRBJ2-2; 14 positions match TRBD2. The CDR3 totals 16 residues. V was pared by 6 bases and J by 6 bases, with 6 bases of the junction left unmatched. Per germline, CDR1 ENHRY and CDR2 SYGVKD. The CDR3 reads CAIRTSGRAGSGELFF. CDR3 DNA: TGTGCCATCAGGACTAGCGGGAGGGCCGGTTCCGGGGAGCTGTTTTTT.

This clonotype occurred a few times. The chain employs TRBV5-1 and TRBJ2-1, with 8 bases aligning to TRBD2. Germline CDR1 and CDR2: SGHRS and YFSETQ. The ends lost 1 base at V and 6 bases at J; junction bases unmatched: 6. The CDR3 consists of 15 residues. The CDR3 region has the DNA TGCGCCAGCAGCTTGTTCCGGACTAGCATCAATGAGCAGTTCTTC. This codes for CASSLFRTSINEQFF.

This clonotype was recorded once. The chain carries TRBV3-1 and TRBJ2-5; 9 bases map to TRBD1. This CDR3 has 14 amino acids. V was pared by 3 bases and J by 9 bases, with 8 bases of the junction left unmatched. Germline lookup yields CDR1 LGHDT and CDR2 YNNKEL (reference sequence). The CDR3 loop is CASSQDRGPGAQYF. The CDR3 bases are TGTGCCAGCAGCCAGGACAGGGGACCGGGGGCCCAGTACTTC.

The rearrangement links TRBV27 to TRBJ1-4; no clear D. Germline CDR1 MNHEY, CDR2 SMNVEV (reference sequence). The ends were cut back, 8 bases at V and 6 bases at J, with 10 bases in the middle. The CDR3 extends over 12 amino acids. CDR3 amino acids: CASAGSYEKLFF. CDR3 DNA: TGTGCCAGCGCCGGGTCCTATGAAAAACTGTTTTTT.

The rearrangement links TRBV5-5 to TRBJ1-4; no clear D gene. V shed 7 bases and J shed 0 bases, with 16 bases lying between them. The CDR3 extends over 16 amino acids. Germline loops: CDR1 SGHKS, CDR2 YYEKEE (reference sequence). CDR3 protein: CASLPIPAATNEKLFF. The CDR3 coding sequence is TGTGCCAGCCTCCCGATCCCAGCCGCAACTAATGAAAAACTGTTTTTT.

In its sample, this clonotype was seen a few times. V is TRBV5-1 and J is TRBJ1-1; TRBD1 might be the D (5 bases). The V and J ends lost 4 bases and 8 bases respectively, with 12 bases between them. The CDR3 has 12 amino acids. Per the germline V gene, CDR1 is SGHRS and CDR2 is YFSETQ. For the CDR3, the DNA is TGCGCCAGCAGCGACCAGGGTATGGAAGCTTTCTTT. This gives the protein CASSDQGMEAFF.

The sample holds a few counts of this clonotype. V gene TRBV7-8 combines with J gene TRBJ2-7; D could derive from TRBD1 or TRBD2 (5 bases each). The germline gives CDR1 SGHVS, CDR2 FQNEAQ. Trimming took off 5 bases at V and 4 bases at J, with 18 bases between the two ends. This CDR3 is built from 15 residues. CDR3 loop: CASSPSRDPSYEQYF. The CDR3 DNA reads TGTGCCAGCAGCCCTTCTCGGGACCCTTCGTACGAGCAGTACTTC. The full variable domain, its missing parts supplied by reference TRBV7-8 and TRBJ2-7, is GAGVSQSPRYKVAKRGQDVALRCDPISGHVSLFWYQQALGQGPEFLTYFQNEAQLDKSGLPSDRFFAERPEGSVSTLKIQRTQQEDSAVYLCASSPSRDPSYEQYFGPGTRLTVT.

The chain combines TRBV10-3 with TRBJ2-1, with TRBD2 matching 8 bases. Unmatched junction bases numbered 12, after V lost 2 bases and J lost 6 bases. Per the germline V gene, CDR1 is ENHRY and CDR2 is SYGVKD. This CDR3 has 17 residues. CDR3 sequence: CAISEPVGAGVTNEQFF. CDR3 coding DNA: TGTGCCATCAGTGAGCCGGTCGGAGCGGGAGTTACCAATGAGCAGTTCTTC.